The present entry profiles one T cell receptor (beta chain) with its context. V lost 5 bases, J lost 2 bases, and 12 bases lay in between. There are 13 residues in the CDR3. Germline V gene sequence: CDR1 DFQATT, CDR2 SNEGSKA (reference sequence). TCRdb re-called the RT-PCR reads with MiXCR, one entry per CDR3 protein. The sample includes about 960,000 distinct CDR3 sequences, under 20% of them seen just once. These data belong to a study of patients and donors after allogeneic stem cell transplantation. The receptor was isolated from a human donor who was either an allogeneic HSCT recipient or a stem cell or donor lymphocyte infusion donor (not recorded which). It is not recorded whose cells these are; they may come from a transplant donor. The sequencing input was blood, either unsorted or a sorted T cell fraction (not recorded which). J is TRBJ2-5 and V is TRBV20-1; tentatively, D is TRBD1 or TRBD2 (5 bases each). In DNA form, the CDR3 reads TGCAGTGCTCTGGGGACCCGACAAGAGACCCAGTACTTC. This gives the protein CSALGTRQETQYF.